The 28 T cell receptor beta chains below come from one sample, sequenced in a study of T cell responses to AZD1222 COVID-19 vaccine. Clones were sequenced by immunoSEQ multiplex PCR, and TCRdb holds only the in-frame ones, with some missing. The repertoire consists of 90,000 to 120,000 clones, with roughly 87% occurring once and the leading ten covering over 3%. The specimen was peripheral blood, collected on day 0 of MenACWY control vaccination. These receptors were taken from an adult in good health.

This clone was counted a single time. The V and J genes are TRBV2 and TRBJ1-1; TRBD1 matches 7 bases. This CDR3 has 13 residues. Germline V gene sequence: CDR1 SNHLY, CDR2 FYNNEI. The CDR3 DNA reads TGTGCTGGACAGGAGTCCATGAACACTGAAGCTTTCTTT. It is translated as CAGQESMNTEAFF.

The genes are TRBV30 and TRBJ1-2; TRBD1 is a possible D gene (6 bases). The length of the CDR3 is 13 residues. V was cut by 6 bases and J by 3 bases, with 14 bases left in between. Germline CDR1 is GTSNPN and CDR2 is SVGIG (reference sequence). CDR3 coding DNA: TGTGCCTGCAACGGAGGGGGACACTATGGCTACACCTTC. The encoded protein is CACNGGGHYGYTF.

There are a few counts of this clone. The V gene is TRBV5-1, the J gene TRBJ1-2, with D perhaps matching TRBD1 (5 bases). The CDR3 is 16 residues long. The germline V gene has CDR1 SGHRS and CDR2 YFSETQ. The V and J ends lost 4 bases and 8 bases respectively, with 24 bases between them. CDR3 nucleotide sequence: TGCGCCAGCAGCAAAGGAGGGGCCGCAGGAGGTTGGGGCTACACCTTC. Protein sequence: CASSKGGAAGGWGYTF.

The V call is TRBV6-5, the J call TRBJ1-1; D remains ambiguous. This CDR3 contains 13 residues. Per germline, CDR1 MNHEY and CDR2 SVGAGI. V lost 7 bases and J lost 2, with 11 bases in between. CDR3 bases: TGTGCCAGCAAGGCACAGCTAAACACTGAAGCTTTCTTT. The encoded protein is CASKAQLNTEAFF.

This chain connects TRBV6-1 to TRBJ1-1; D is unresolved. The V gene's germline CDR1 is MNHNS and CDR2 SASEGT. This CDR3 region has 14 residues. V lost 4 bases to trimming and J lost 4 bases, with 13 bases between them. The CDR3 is CASSGAAEFTEAFF. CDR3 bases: TGTGCCAGCAGTGGAGCCGCAGAATTCACTGAAGCTTTCTTT.

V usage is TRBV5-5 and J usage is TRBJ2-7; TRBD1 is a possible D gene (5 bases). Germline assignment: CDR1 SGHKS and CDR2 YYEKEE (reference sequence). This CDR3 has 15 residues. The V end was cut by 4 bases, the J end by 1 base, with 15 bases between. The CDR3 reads CASSVTGALSYEQYF. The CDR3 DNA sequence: TGTGCCAGCAGCGTAACAGGAGCCTTATCCTACGAGCAGTACTTC.

The CDR3 DNA follows: TGTGCCAGCTCACCCCCTGGAGGTTTTAACTATGGCTACACCTTC. Its protein product is CASSPPGGFNYGYTF. The chain recombines TRBV18 with TRBJ1-2, with no clear D. Per the germline V gene, CDR1 is KGHSH and CDR2 is LQKENI. V was trimmed by 3 bases and J by 1 base, leaving 12 bases between them. The length of the CDR3 is 15 residues.

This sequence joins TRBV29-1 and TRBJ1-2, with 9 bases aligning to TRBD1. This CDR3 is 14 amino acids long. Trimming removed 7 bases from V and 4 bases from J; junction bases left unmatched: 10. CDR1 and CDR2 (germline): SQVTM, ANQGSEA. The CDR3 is CSGKPGQGTYGYTF. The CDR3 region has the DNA TGCAGCGGTAAACCGGGACAGGGAACCTATGGCTACACCTTC.

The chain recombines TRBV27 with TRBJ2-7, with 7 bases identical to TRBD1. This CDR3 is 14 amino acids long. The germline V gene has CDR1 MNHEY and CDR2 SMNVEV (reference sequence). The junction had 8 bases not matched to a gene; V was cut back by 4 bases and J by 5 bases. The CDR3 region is CASSSQTGRHEQYF. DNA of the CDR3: TGTGCCAGCAGTTCCCAGACAGGGCGACACGAGCAGTACTTC.

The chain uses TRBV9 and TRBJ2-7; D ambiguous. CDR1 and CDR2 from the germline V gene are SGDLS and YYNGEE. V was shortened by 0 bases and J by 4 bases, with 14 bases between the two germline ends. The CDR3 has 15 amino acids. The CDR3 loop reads CASSVGLPPAYEQYF. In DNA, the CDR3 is TGTGCCAGCAGCGTAGGCTTACCCCCTGCTTACGAGCAGTACTTC.

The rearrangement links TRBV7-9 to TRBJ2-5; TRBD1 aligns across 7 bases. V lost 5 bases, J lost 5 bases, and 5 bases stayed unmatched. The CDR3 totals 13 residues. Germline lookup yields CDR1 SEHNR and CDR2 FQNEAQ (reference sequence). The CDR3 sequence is CASSQGGDETQYF. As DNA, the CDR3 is TGTGCCAGCAGCCAAGGGGGCGACGAGACCCAGTACTTC.

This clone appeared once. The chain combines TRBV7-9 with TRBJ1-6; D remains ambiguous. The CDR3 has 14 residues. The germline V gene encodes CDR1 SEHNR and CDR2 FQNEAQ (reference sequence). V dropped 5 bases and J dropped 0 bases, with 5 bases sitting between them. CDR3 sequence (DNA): TGTGCCAGCAGCGCGAGCTCCTATAATTCACCCCTCCACTTT. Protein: CASSASSYNSPLHF.

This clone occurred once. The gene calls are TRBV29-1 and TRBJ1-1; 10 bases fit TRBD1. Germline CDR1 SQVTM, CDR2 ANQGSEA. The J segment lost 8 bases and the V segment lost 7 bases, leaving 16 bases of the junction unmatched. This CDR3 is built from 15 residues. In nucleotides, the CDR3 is TGCAGCGCCGTCGAGCGACAGGGGGCCCAAACCGAAGCTTTCTTT. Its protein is CSAVERQGAQTEAFF.

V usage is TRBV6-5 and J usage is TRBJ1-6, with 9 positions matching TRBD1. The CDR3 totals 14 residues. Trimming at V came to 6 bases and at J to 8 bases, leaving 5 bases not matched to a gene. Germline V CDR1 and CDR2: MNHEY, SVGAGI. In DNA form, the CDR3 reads TGTGCCAGCAGACAGGGGGCTGGAGATTCACCCCTCCACTTT. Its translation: CASRQGAGDSPLHF.

CDR3 sequence reads: CAWSGTISNQPQHF. The CDR3 DNA reads as TGTGCCTGGAGTGGGACAATTAGCAATCAGCCCCAGCATTTT. V is TRBV30 and J is TRBJ1-5; D is perhaps TRBD1 (5 bases). The CDR3 totals 14 residues. V was cut by 1 base and J by 0 bases, with 7 bases left in between. Germline values: CDR1 GTSNPN, CDR2 SVGIG (reference sequence). The whole variable domain, filled in from reference TRBV30 and TRBJ1-5, reads SQTIHQWPATLVQPVGSPLSLECTVEGTSNPNLYWYRQAAGRGLQLLFYSVGIGQISSEVPQNLSASRPQDRQFILSSKKLLLSDSGFYLCAWSGTISNQPQHFGDGTRLSIL.

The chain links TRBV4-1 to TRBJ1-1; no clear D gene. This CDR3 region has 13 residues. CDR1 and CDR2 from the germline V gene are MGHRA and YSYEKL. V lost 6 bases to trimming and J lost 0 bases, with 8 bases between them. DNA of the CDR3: TGCGCCAGCAGGTCCCGGATGAACACTGAAGCTTTCTTT. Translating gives CASRSRMNTEAFF.

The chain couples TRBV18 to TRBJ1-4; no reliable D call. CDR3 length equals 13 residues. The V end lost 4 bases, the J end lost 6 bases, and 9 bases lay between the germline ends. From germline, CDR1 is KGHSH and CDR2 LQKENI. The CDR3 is CASSQGRDEKLFF. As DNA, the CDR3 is TGTGCCAGCTCACAGGGAAGGGATGAAAAACTGTTTTTT.

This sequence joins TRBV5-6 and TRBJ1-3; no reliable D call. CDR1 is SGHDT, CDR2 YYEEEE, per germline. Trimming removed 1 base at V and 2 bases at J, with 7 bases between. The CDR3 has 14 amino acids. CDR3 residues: CASSLFAAGNTIYF. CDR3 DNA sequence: TGTGCCAGCAGCTTGTTTGCGGCTGGAAACACCATATATTTT.

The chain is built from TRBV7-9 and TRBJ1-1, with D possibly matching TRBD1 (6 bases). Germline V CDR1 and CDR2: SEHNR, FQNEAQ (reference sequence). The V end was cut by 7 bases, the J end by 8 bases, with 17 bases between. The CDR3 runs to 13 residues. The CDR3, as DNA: TGTGCCAGCACTATATCAGGGACAATGGAAGCTTTCTTT. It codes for CASTISGTMEAFF.

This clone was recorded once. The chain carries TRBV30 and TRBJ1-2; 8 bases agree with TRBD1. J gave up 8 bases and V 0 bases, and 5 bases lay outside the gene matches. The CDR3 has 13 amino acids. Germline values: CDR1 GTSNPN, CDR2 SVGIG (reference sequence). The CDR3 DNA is TGTGCCTGGAGTGTACGACAGGGGAGGGGCTACACCTTC. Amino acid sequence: CAWSVRQGRGYTF. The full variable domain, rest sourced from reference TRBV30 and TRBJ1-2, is SQTIHQWPATLVQPVGSPLSLECTVEGTSNPNLYWYRQAAGRGLQLLFYSVGIGQISSEVPQNLSASRPQDRQFILSSKKLLLSDSGFYLCAWSVRQGRGYTFGSGTRLTVV.

CDR3 coding DNA: TGTGCCACTACTGGGGACTCCTACGAGCAGTACTTC. Protein product: CATTGDSYEQYF. The chain links TRBV19 to TRBJ2-7, with D hard to call. This CDR3 contains 12 residues. V shed 10 bases and J shed 0 bases, with 10 bases lying between them. The V gene's germline CDR1 is LNHDA and CDR2 SQIVND (reference sequence).

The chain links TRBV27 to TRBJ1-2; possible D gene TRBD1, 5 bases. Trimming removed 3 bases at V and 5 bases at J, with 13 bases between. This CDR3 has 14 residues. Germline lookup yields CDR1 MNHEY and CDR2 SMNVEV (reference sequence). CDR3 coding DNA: TGTGCCAGCAGTTTCGGGGGGTTAGAATATGGCTACACCTTC. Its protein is CASSFGGLEYGYTF.

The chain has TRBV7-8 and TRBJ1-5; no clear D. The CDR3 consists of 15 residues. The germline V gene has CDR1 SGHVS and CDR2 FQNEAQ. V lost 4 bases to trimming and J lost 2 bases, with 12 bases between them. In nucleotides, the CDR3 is TGTGCCAGCAGCTGGCGTCGGGTAGGCAATCAGCCCCAGCATTTT. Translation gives CASSWRRVGNQPQHF.

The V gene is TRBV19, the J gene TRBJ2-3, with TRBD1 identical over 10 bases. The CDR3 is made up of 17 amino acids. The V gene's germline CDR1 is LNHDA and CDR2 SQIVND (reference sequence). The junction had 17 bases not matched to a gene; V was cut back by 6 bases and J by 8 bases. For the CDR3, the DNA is TGTGCCAGTAGCATCCCGGGACAGGGGATTACACGGGGTACGCAGTATTTT. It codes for CASSIPGQGITRGTQYF.

The CDR3 sequence is CASSVPGTAGTEAFF. CDR3 nucleotide sequence: TGTGCCAGCAGTGTTCCCGGGACAGCGGGCACTGAAGCTTTCTTT. The chain uses TRBV2 and TRBJ1-1, with 7 bases matching TRBD1. The length of the CDR3 is 15 residues. Trimming at V came to 4 bases and at J to 4 bases, leaving 9 bases not matched to a gene. The V gene's germline CDR1 is SNHLY and CDR2 FYNNEI. Based on the CDR3 plus reference TRBV2 and TRBJ1-1, the full variable domain is EPEVTQTPSHQVTQMGQEVILRCVPISNHLYFYWYRQILGQKVEFLVSFYNNEISEKSEIFDDQFSVERPDGSNFTLKIRSTKLEDSAMYFCASSVPGTAGTEAFFGQGTRLTVV.

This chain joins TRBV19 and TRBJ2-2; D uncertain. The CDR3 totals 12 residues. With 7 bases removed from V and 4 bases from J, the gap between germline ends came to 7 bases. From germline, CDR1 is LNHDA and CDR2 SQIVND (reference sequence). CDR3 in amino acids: CASKTGTGELFF. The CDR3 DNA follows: TGTGCCAGTAAGACCGGCACCGGGGAGCTGTTTTTT.

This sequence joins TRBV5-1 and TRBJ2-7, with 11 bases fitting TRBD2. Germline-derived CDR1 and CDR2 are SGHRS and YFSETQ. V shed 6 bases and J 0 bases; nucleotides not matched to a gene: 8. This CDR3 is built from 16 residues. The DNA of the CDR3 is TGCGCCAGCAAACCTATAGCGGGGGGGAGCTCCTACGAGCAGTACTTC. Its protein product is CASKPIAGGSSYEQYF.

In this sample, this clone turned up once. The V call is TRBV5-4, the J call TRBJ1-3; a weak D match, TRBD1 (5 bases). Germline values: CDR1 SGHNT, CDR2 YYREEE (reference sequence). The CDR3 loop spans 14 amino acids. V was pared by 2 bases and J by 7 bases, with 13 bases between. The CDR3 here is CASSFSWGSNTIYF. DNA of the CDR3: TGTGCCAGCAGCTTTAGTTGGGGGTCCAACACCATATATTTT.